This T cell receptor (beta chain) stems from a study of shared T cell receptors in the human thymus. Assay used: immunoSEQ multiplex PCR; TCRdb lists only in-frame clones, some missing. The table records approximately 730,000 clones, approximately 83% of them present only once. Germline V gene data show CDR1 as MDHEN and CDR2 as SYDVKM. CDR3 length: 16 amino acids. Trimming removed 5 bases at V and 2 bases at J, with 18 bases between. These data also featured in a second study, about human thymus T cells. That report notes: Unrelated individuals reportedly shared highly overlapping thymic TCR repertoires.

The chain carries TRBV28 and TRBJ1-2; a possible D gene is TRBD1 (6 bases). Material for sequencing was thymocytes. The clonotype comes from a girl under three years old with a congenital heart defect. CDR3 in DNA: TGTGCCAGCAGTGCGCACAAACAGGGAGGGAACTATGGCTACACCTTC. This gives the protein CASSAHKQGGNYGYTF.